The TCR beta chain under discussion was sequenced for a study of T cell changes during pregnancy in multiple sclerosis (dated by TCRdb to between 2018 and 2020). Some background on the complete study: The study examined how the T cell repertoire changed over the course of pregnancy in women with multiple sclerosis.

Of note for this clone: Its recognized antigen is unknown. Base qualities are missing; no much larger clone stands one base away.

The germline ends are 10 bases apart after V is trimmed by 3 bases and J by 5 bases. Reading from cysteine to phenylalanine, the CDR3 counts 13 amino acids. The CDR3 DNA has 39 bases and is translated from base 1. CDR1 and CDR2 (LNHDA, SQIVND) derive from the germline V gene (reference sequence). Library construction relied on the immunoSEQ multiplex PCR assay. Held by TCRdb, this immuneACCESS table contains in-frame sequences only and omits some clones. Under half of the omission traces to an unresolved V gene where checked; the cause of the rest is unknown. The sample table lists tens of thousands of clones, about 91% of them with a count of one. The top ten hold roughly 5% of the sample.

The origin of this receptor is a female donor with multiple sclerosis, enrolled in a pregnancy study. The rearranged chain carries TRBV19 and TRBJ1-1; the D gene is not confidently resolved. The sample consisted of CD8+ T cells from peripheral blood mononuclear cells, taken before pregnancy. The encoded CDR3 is CASSMSEWTEAFF. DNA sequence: TGTGCCAGTAGTATGAGTGAGTGGACTGAAGCTTTCTTT.